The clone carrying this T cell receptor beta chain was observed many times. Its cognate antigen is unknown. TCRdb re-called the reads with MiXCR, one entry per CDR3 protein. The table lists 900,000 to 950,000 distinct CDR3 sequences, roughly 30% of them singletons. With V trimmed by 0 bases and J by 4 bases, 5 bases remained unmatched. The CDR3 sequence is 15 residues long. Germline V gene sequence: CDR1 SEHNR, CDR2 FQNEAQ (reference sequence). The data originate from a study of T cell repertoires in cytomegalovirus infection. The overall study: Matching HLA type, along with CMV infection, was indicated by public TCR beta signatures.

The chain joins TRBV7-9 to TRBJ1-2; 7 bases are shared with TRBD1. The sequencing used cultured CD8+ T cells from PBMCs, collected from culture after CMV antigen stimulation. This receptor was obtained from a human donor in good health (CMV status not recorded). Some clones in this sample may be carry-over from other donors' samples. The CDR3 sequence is CASSLARDSVYGYTF. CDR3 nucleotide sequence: TGTGCCAGCAGCTTAGCGCGGGACAGCGTCTATGGCTACACCTTC.